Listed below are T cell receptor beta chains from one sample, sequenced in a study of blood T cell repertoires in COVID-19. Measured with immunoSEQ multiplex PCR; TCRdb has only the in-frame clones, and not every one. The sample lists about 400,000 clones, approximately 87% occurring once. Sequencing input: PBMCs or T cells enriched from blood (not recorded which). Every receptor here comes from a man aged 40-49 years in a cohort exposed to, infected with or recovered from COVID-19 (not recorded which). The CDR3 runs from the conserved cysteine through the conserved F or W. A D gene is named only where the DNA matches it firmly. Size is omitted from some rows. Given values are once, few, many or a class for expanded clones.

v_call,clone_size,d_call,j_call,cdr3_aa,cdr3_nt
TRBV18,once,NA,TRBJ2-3,CASAEQGTADTQYF,TGTGCCAGCGCTGAACAGGGAACGGCAGATACGCAGTATTTT
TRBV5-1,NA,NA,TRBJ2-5,CASSRQSKETQYF,TGCGCCAGCAGCCGACAGTCAAAAGAGACCCAGTACTTC
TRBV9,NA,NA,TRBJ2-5,CASSGQGVGGETQYF,TGTGCCAGCAGCGGTCAGGGAGTCGGGGGAGAGACCCAGTACTTC
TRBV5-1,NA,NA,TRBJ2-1,CASRRVGSSGLSSYNEQFF,TGCGCCAGCAGGCGAGTTGGGAGTAGCGGTCTTAGCTCCTACAATGAGCAGTTCTTC
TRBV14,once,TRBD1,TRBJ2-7,CASSQSRGIHEQYF,TGTGCCAGCAGTCAATCCAGGGGGATCCACGAGCAGTACTTC
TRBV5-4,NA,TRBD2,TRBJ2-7,CASSFLSSGSYEQYF,TGTGCCAGCAGCTTTCTTTCTAGCGGGAGCTACGAGCAGTACTTC
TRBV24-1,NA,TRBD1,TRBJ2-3,CATSESGTGRPDTQYF,TGTGCCACCAGTGAATCTGGGACAGGGAGGCCAGATACGCAGTATTTT
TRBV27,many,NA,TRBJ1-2,CASRTRDGGIYGYTF,TGTGCCAGCAGAACCCGGGACGGCGGGATCTATGGCTACACCTTC
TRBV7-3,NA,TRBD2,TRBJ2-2,CASSFSGSRGGELFF,TGTGCCAGCAGCTTTAGCGGGAGTAGGGGCGGGGAGCTGTTTTTT
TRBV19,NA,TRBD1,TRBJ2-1,CASTKKQGLEQFF,TGTGCCAGTACCAAGAAACAGGGGCTAGAGCAGTTCTTC
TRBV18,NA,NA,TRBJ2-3,CANSPREALTDTQYF,TGTGCCAACTCACCACGTGAAGCTTTGACAGATACGCAGTATTTT
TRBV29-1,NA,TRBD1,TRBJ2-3,CSVDPGQVLADTQYF,TGCAGCGTTGACCCTGGACAGGTTTTAGCAGATACGCAGTATTTT
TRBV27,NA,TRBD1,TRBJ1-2,CASSMTGVGYGYTF,TGTGCCAGCAGTATGACAGGGGTTGGCTATGGCTACACCTTC
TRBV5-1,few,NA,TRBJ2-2,CASRSTVETGELFF,TGCGCCAGCAGGTCGACAGTAGAAACCGGGGAGCTGTTTTTT
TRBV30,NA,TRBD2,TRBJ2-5,CAWSLAGVVRETQYF,TGTGCCTGGAGCCTAGCGGGAGTTGTGCGGGAGACCCAGTACTTC
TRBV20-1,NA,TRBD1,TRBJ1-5,CSASVGGANQPQHF,TGCAGTGCTAGTGTAGGGGGCGCGAATCAGCCCCAGCATTTT
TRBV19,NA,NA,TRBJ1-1,CASSMNMNTEAFF,TGTGCCAGTAGCATGAACATGAACACTGAAGCTTTCTTT
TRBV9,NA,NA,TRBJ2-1,CASSVGQHLNNEQFF,TGTGCCAGCAGCGTAGGACAGCATCTAAACAATGAGCAGTTCTTC
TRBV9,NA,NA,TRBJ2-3,CASREQGTDTQYF,TGTGCCAGCAGAGAGCAGGGAACAGATACGCAGTATTTT
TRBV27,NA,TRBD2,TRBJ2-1,CASSFPPGTSLREQFF,TGTGCCAGCAGTTTCCCTCCCGGGACTAGCCTTAGGGAGCAGTTCTTC
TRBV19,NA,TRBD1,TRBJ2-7,CASSYPAGTGGAEQYF,TGTGCCAGTAGTTACCCCGCCGGGACAGGGGGCGCCGAGCAGTACTTC
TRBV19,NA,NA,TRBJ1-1,CASSIDFIPRYLNTEAFF,TGTGCCAGTAGTATAGATTTCATTCCCCGATACTTGAACACTGAAGCTTTCTTT
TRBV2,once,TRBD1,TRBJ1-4,CASGERQGLGEKLFF,TGTGCCAGCGGAGAAAGACAGGGGCTAGGAGAAAAACTGTTTTTT
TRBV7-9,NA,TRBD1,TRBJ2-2,CASSIHTGTGAPGELFF,TGTGCCAGCAGCATACATACCGGGACAGGGGCGCCCGGGGAGCTGTTTTTT
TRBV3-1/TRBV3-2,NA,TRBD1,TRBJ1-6,CASSPRQGYNSPLHF,TGTGCCAGCAGCCCGAGACAGGGTTATAATTCACCCCTCCACTTT
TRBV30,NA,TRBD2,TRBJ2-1,CAWSDQSGLAGNEQFF,TGTGCCTGGAGTGATCAATCGGGACTAGCGGGCAATGAGCAGTTCTTC
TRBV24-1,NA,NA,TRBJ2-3,CATRARGMADTQYF,TGTGCCACCAGGGCCAGGGGTATGGCAGATACGCAGTATTTT
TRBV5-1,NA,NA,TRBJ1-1,CASSLGRQGRTEAFF,TGCGCCAGCAGCTTGGGACGGCAGGGGCGAACTGAAGCTTTCTTT
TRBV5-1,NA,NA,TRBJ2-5,CASSSGAGETQYF,TGCGCCAGCAGCTCTGGGGCAGGGGAGACCCAGTACTTC
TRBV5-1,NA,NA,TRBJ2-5,CASSEGVVRETQYF,TGCGCCAGCAGTGAGGGGGTTGTGAGGGAGACCCAGTACTTC
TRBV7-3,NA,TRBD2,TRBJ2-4,CASSPGLAGHQYF,TGTGCCAGCAGCCCGGGACTAGCGGGGCATCAGTACTTC
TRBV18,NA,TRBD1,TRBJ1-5,CASSLRTGGNQPQHF,TGTGCCAGCTCATTACGAACAGGGGGCAATCAGCCCCAGCATTTT
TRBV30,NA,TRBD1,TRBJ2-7,CAWSSGGFYEQYF,TGTGCCTGGAGTTCAGGGGGCTTTTACGAGCAGTACTTC
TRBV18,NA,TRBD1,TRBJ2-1,CASSPPGLGGGEQFF,TGTGCCAGCTCCCCCCCTGGGCTAGGGGGCGGTGAGCAGTTCTTC
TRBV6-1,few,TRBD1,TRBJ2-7,CASSESMDRGDEQYF,TGTGCCAGCAGTGAAAGTATGGACAGGGGGGACGAGCAGTACTTC
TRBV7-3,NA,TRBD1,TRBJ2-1,CASSSYGGQKHNEQFF,TGTGCCAGCAGCTCTTATGGGGGACAGAAACACAATGAGCAGTTCTTC
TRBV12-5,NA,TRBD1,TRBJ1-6,CASGLVDRGPYNSPLHF,TGTGCTAGTGGTTTGGTGGACAGGGGGCCCTATAATTCACCCCTCCACTTT
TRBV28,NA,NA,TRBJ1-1,CASSPTMNTEAFF,TGTGCCAGCAGTCCTACCATGAACACTGAAGCTTTCTTT
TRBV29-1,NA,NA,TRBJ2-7,CSVEGVSGSYEQYF,TGCAGCGTTGAAGGGGTTAGCGGCTCCTACGAGCAGTACTTC
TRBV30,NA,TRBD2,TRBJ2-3,CASLATTGTDTQYF,TGTGCCTCACTAGCGACGACAGGCACAGATACGCAGTATTTT